This paragraph covers one TCR beta chain sequence. Produced via immunoSEQ multiplex PCR; TCRdb's table is partial and in-frame only. The sample has 150,000 to 200,000 clones; around 87% are singletons. The data derive from a study of blood T cell repertoires in COVID-19. The wider study: Symptom resolution, clearance, or two negative PCRs marked donors in Cohort 3 as recovered.

The study assigned cohorts using participant-reported clinical history. Sequenced sample: PBMCs or T cells enriched from blood (not recorded which). This clonotype was obtained from a woman in her thirties or forties in a cohort exposed to, infected with or recovered from COVID-19 (not recorded which).

CDR3 sequence reads: CASSIGGNYGYTF. The CDR3 nucleotides read TGTGCCAGTAGTATAGGAGGGAACTATGGCTACACCTTC. J is TRBJ1-2 and V is TRBV19; D remains unclear. CDR1 is LNHDA and CDR2 is SQIVND in the germline V gene (reference sequence). Deletions cut 1 base from V and 2 bases from J, with 5 bases between. This CDR3 is 13 amino acids long. The complete variable domain, with remaining parts taken from reference TRBV19 and TRBJ1-2, reads DGGITQSPKYLFRKEGQNVTLSCEQNLNHDAMYWYRQDPGQGLRLIYYSQIVNDFQKGDIAEGYSVSREKKESFPLTVTSAQKNPTAFYLCASSIGGNYGYTFGSGTRLTVV.